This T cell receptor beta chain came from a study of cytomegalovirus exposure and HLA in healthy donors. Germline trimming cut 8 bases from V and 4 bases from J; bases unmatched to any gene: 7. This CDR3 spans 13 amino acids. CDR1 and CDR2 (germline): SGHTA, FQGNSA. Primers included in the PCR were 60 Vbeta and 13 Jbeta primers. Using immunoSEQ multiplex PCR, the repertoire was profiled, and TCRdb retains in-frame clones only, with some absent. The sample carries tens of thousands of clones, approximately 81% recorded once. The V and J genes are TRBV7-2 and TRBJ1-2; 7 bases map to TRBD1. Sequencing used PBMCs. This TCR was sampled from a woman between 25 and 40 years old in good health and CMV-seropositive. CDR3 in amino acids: CASGTGDSYGYTF. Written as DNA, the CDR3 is TGTGCCAGCGGAACAGGGGACAGCTATGGCTACACCTTC.